The 8 T cell receptor beta chains listed next were all sequenced from one sample in a study of control samples from healthy donors and cancer patients. This table comes from immunoSEQ multiplex PCR, and its TCRdb copy is limited to in-frame clones, with some not included. This sample has 95,000 to 150,000 clones, with about 90% found just once. Sequencing was done on a sample of blood. These receptors all stem from a man aged 18 to 29 in good health.

The chain links TRBV24-1 to TRBJ2-1; no reliable D call. The germline V gene has CDR1 KGHDR and CDR2 SFDVKD. The CDR3 extends over 17 amino acids. Deletions cut 0 bases from V and 9 bases from J, with 20 bases between. CDR3 DNA sequence: TGTGCCACCAGTGATTTGAGTGGGCATTCGCTCTCGGGTGAGCAGTTCTTC. Amino acid sequence: CATSDLSGHSLSGEQFF.

This chain uses TRBV5-5 with TRBJ2-1; D remains unclear. V gave up 0 bases and J gave up 8 bases, with 6 bases separating them. The length of the CDR3 is 12 residues. The germline gives CDR1 SGHKS, CDR2 YYEKEE (reference sequence). Written as DNA, the CDR3 is TGTGCCAGCAGCTTGGATGATTATGAGCAGTTCTTC. Translated, it gives CASSLDDYEQFF.

A single count supports this clone. V usage is TRBV7-3 and J usage is TRBJ2-2; 13 bases are a match to TRBD2. The junction had 8 bases not matched to a gene; V was cut back by 0 bases and J by 4 bases. This CDR3 spans 19 amino acids. Germline loops: CDR1 SGHTA, CDR2 FQGTGA. The CDR3 sequence: CASSLTPGLAGRSTGELFF. The CDR3 DNA follows: TGTGCCAGCAGCTTAACCCCGGGACTAGCGGGACGGAGCACCGGGGAGCTGTTTTTT.

V usage is TRBV30 and J usage is TRBJ2-3, with D perhaps matching TRBD2 (6 bases). Germline V gene data show CDR1 as GTSNPN and CDR2 as SVGIG (reference sequence). This CDR3 has 13 amino acids. Trimming took off 1 base at V and 6 bases at J, with 11 bases between the two ends. The CDR3 region is CAWSGRGLDTQYF. The CDR3 bases are TGTGCCTGGAGTGGGCGGGGATTGGATACGCAGTATTTT.

V and J are TRBV28 and TRBJ1-2, with D unresolved. The germline V gene has CDR1 MDHEN and CDR2 SYDVKM. The CDR3 runs 11 residues. The ends were cut back, 6 bases at V and 2 bases at J, with 4 bases in the middle. The CDR3 protein is CASRGNYGYTF. CDR3 in DNA: TGTGCCAGCAGAGGGAACTATGGCTACACCTTC.

The chain joins TRBV15 to TRBJ2-1; 12 nucleotides line up with TRBD2. The V gene's germline CDR1 is LNHNV and CDR2 YYDKDF (reference sequence). There are 16 residues in the CDR3. V shed 3 bases and J 9 bases; nucleotides not matched to a gene: 9. The CDR3 nucleotides are TGTGCCACCAGCAGGGATCTAGCGGGAGGGCCCGGTGAGCAGTTCTTC. Amino acids: CATSRDLAGGPGEQFF.

The CDR3 DNA follows: TGTGCCAGTAGTATAGGACAGGCCCCAGATACGCAGTATTTT. Protein sequence: CASSIGQAPDTQYF. The chain employs TRBV19 and TRBJ2-3; possibly TRBD1 for D (6 bases). The germline V and J ends were trimmed by 1 base and 4 bases, with 9 bases remaining between them. This CDR3 is 14 amino acids long. CDR1 and CDR2 from the germline V gene are LNHDA and SQIVND (reference sequence). Together with reference TRBV19 and TRBJ2-3, the CDR3 gives the full variable domain: DGGITQSPKYLFRKEGQNVTLSCEQNLNHDAMYWYRQDPGQGLRLIYYSQIVNDFQKGDIAEGYSVSREKKESFPLTVTSAQKNPTAFYLCASSIGQAPDTQYFGPGTRLTVL.

A note on this clone: Relative to the germline gene, one junction end is altered; a read error may explain this. The same CDR3 arises from other DNA sequences in this sample as well. The chain links TRBV12-3 or TRBV12-4 to TRBJ1-5; D gene ambiguous. The CDR3 length is 13 residues. CDR3 in amino acids: CASSSSLNQPQHF. The CDR3 coding sequence is TGTGCCAGTAGTTCCAGTCTCAATCAGCCCCAGCATTTT.